This T cell receptor (beta chain) was captured in a study of response to subunit inactivated influenza vaccine. Findings and caveats of the study: The authors suggested that few new T cells are recruited per seasonal influenza vaccination.

This clonotype turned up a few times. Its antigen is unknown. The junction shows a germline mismatch at one end, possibly a read error. MiXCR, run by TCRdb on the RT-PCR reads, gives a single entry per CDR3 protein. The sample consists of 650,000 or so distinct CDR3 sequences, 12% to 15% of them appearing once. Germline V gives CDR1 LGHDT, CDR2 YNNKEL (reference sequence). CDR3 size: 16 residues. The sequence derives from a man aged 50 to 60 who received an inactivated influenza vaccine. This chain links TRBV3-1 with TRBJ2-3, with 7 positions matching TRBD2. Here the sequenced sample was PBMCs from blood, taken around 14 days before vaccination. CDR3 nucleotide sequence: TGTGCCAGCAGACAAGGGCGCGGGGGAAGCACAGATACGCAGTATTTT. Its protein product is CASRQGRGGSTDTQYF.